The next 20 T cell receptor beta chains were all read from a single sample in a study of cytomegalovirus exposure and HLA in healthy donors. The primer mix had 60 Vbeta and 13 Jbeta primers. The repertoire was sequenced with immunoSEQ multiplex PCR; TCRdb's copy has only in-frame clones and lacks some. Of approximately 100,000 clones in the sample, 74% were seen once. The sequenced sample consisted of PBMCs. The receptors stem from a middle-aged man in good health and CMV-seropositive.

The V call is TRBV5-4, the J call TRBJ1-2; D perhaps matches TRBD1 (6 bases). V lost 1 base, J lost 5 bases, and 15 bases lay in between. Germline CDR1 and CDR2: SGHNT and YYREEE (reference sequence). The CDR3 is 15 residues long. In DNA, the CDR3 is TGTGCCAGCAGCTTGTCTGGGGGGGCAGATTATGGCTACACCTTC. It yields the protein CASSLSGGADYGYTF.

The CDR3 DNA follows: TGCGCCAGCAGCCAAACCGGGACAGAAGAAAAACTGTTTTTT. It translates to CASSQTGTEEKLFF. The genes are TRBV4-1 and TRBJ1-4, with 7 positions matching TRBD1. In germline, CDR1 is MGHRA, CDR2 YSYEKL. Unmatched junction bases numbered 5, after V lost 2 bases and J lost 8 bases. The CDR3 is made up of 14 amino acids.

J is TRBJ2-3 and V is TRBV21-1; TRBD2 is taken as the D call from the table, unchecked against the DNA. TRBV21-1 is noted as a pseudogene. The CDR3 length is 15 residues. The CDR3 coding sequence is TGTGCCAGCACCCAACACCGGGATAGCACAGATACGCAGTATTTT. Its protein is CASTQHRDSTDTQYF.

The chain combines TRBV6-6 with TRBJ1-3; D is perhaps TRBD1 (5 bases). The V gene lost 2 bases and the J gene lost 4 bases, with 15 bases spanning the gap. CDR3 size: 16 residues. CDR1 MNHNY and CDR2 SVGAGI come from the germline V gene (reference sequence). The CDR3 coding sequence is TGTGCCAGCAGTTACCCCCCGGGGGAGGGAGGAAACACCATATATTTT. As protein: CASSYPPGEGGNTIYF.

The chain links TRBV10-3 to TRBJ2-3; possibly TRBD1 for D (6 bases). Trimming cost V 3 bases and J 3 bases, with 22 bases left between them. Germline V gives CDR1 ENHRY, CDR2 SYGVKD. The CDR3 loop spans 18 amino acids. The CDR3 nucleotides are TGTGCCATCAGTGACCCTGCACTCGCTCCAGGGGTGACAGATACGCAGTATTTT. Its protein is CAISDPALAPGVTDTQYF.

The CDR3 sequence is CASISPGQGTGNTIYF. In nucleotides, the CDR3 is TGTGCCAGTATTTCACCGGGACAGGGAACTGGAAACACCATATATTTT. The chain carries TRBV19 and TRBJ1-3; 9 bases match TRBD1. The trim removed 7 bases at V and 2 bases at J, leaving 9 bases unmatched. This CDR3 is built from 16 residues. CDR1 LNHDA and CDR2 SQIVND come from the germline V gene (reference sequence).

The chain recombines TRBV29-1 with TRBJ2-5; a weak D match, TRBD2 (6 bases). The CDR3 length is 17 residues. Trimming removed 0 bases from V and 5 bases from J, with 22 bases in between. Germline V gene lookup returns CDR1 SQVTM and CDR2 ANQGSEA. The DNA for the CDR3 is TGCAGCGTTGAAGATCCATGGGGAGGACTTGGAGGGGAGACCCAGTACTTC. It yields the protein CSVEDPWGGLGGETQYF.

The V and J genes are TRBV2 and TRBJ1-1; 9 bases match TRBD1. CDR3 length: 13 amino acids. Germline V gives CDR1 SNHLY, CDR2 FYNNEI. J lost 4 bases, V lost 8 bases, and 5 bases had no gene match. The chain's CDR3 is CASGQGIGTEAFF. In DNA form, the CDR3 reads TGTGCCAGCGGACAGGGGATTGGCACTGAAGCTTTCTTT.

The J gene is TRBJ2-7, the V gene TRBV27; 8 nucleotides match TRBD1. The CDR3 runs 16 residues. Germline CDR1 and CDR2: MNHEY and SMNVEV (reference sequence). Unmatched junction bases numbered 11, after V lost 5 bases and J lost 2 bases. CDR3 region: CASSQEMTGAAYEQYF. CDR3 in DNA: TGTGCCAGCAGTCAGGAGATGACAGGGGCCGCCTACGAGCAGTACTTC.

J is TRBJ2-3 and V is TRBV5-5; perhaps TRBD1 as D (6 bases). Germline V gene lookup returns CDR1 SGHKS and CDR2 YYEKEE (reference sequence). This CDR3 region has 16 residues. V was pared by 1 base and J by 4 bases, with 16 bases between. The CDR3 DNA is TGTGCCAGCAGCTTGAATCCCGGACAGAGGGCAGATACGCAGTATTTT. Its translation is CASSLNPGQRADTQYF.

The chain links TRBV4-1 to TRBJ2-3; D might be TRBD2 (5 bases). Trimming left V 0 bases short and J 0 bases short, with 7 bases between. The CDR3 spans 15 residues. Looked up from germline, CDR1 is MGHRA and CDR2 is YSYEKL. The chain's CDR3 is CASSQDRRSTDTQYF. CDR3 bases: TGCGCCAGCAGCCAAGACAGGAGGAGCACAGATACGCAGTATTTT.

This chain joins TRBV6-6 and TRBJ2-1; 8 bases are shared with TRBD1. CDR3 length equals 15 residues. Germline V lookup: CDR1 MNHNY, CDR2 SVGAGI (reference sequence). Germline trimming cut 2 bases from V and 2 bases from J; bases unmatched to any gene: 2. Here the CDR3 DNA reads TGTGCCAGCAGTTACGACAGGGGAACCTACAATGAGCAGTTCTTC. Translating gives CASSYDRGTYNEQFF.

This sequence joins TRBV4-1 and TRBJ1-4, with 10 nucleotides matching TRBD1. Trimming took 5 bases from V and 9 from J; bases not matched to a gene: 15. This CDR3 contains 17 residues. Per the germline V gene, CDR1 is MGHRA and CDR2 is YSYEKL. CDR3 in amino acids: CASSSRDRGDYGKKLFF. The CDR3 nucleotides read TGCGCCAGCAGCTCCCGGGACAGGGGCGATTACGGGAAAAAACTGTTTTTT.

Written as DNA, the CDR3 is TGTGCCAGTAGTATAATAGACATTGGGAACACTGAAGCTTTCTTT. This codes for CASSIIDIGNTEAFF. The genes are TRBV19 and TRBJ1-1; D is uncertain. The CDR3 is 15 amino acids. From germline, CDR1 is LNHDA and CDR2 SQIVND (reference sequence). Trimming pared 2 bases from V and 1 base from J, leaving 11 bases between.

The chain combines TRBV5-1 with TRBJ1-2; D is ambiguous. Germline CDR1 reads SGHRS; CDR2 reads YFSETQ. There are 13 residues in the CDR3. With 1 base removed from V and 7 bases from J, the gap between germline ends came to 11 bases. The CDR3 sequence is CASSLRGEGGYTF. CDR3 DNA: TGCGCCAGCAGCTTGCGAGGTGAAGGTGGCTACACCTTC.

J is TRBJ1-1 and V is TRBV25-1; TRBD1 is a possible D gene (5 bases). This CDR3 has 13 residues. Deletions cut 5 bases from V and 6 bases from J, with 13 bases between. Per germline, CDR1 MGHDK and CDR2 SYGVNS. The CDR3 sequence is CASSRNGGAEAFF. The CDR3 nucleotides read TGTGCCAGCAGTCGGAACGGGGGGGCTGAAGCTTTCTTT.

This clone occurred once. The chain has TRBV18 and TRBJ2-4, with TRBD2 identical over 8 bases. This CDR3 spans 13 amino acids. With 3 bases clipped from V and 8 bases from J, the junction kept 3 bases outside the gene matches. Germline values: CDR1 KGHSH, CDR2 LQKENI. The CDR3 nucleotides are TGTGCCAGCTCACCCCCCGGGGGGGACATTCAGTACTTC. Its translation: CASSPPGGDIQYF.

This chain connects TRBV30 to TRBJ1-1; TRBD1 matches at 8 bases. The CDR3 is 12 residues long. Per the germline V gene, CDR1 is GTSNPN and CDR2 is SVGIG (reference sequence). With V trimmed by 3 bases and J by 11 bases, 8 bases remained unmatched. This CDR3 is CAWSPGQGGAFF. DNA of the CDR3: TGTGCCTGGAGCCCCGGACAGGGTGGCGCTTTCTTT. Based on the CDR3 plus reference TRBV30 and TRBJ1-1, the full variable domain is SQTIHQWPATLVQPVGSPLSLECTVEGTSNPNLYWYRQAAGRGLQLLFYSVGIGQISSEVPQNLSASRPQDRQFILSSKKLLLSDSGFYLCAWSPGQGGAFFGQGTRLTVV.

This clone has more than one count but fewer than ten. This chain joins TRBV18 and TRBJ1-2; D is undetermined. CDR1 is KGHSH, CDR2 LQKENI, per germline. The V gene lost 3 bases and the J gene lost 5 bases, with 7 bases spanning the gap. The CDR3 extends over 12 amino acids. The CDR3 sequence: CASSPGEYGYTF. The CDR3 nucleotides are TGTGCCAGCTCACCCGGGGAATATGGCTACACCTTC.

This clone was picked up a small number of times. The CDR3: CASSSQGKTEAFF. The CDR3 DNA reads as TGTGCCAGCAGCTCGCAGGGTAAGACTGAAGCTTTCTTT. This chain uses TRBV7-6 with TRBJ1-1; perhaps TRBD1 as D (5 bases). Germline V gene sequence: CDR1 SGHVS, CDR2 FNYEAQ. V shed 4 bases and J shed 5 bases, with 11 bases lying between them. This CDR3 has 13 residues. The full variable domain, in which reference TRBV7-6 and TRBJ1-1 provide the parts outside the CDR3, is GAGVSQSPRYKVTKRGQDVALRCDPISGHVSLYWYRQALGQGPEFLTYFNYEAQQDKSGLPNDRFSAERPEGSISTLTIQRTEQRDSAMYRCASSSQGKTEAFFGQGTRLTVV.